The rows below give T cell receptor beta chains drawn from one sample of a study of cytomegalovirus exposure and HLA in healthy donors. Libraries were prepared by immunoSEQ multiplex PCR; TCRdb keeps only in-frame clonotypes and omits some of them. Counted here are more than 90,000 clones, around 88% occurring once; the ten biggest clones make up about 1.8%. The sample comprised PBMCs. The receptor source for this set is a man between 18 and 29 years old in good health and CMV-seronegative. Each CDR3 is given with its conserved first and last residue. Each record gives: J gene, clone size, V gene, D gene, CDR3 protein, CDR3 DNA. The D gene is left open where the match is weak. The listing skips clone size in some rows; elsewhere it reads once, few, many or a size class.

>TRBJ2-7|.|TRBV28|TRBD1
CASSSQTIYPGQGARYEQYF
TGTGCCAGCAGTTCCCAAACAATTTATCCGGGACAGGGGGCTCGGTACGAGCAGTACTTC
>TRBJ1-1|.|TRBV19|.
CASSISLNTEAFF
TGTGCCAGTAGTATCTCCCTGAACACTGAAGCTTTCTTT
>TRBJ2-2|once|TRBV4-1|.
CASRRQKELFF
TGCGCCAGCAGGAGACAGAAGGAGCTGTTTTTT
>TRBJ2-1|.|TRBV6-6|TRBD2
CASSYLSSGTYNEQFF
TGTGCCAGCAGTTATCTCTCTAGCGGAACGTACAATGAGCAGTTCTTC
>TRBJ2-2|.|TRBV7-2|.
CASRTTGNTGELFF
TGTGCCAGCCGAACGACAGGGAACACCGGGGAGCTGTTTTTT
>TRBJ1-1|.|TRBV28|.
CASTRVVGREAFF
TGTGCCAGCACCCGGGTCGTCGGCAGAGAAGCTTTCTTT
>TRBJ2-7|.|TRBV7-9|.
CASSLALGGGPYEQYF
TGTGCCAGCAGCTTAGCGCTCGGAGGGGGCCCCTACGAGCAGTACTTC
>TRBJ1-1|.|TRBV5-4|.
CASSALKNTEAFF
TGTGCCAGCAGCGCGCTTAAGAACACTGAAGCTTTCTTT
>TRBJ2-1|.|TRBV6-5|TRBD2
CASSPSSGTANEQFF
TGTGCCAGCAGTCCTTCTAGCGGTACCGCCAATGAGCAGTTCTTC
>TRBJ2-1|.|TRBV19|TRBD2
CASSPVGASGRHNEQFF
TGTGCCAGTAGTCCCGTCGGGGCTAGCGGGAGACACAATGAGCAGTTCTTC
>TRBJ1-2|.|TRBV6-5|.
CASSYSGQYYGYTF
TGTGCCAGCAGTTACTCAGGACAGTATTATGGCTACACCTTC
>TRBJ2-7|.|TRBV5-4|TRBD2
CASGTSGGYEQYF
TGTGCCAGCGGAACTTCGGGGGGTTACGAGCAGTACTTC
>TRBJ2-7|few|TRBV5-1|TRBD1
CASSKETGSSYEQYF
TGCGCCAGCAGCAAGGAGACAGGGAGCTCCTACGAGCAGTACTTC
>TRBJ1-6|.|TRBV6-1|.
CASQGSDNSPLHF
TGTGCCAGTCAGGGTTCCGATAATTCACCCCTCCACTTT
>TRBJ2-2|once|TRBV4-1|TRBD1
CASSRSQGDVNTGELFF
TGCGCCAGCAGCCGATCACAGGGGGACGTAAACACCGGGGAGCTGTTTTTT
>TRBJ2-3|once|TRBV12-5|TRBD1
CASARDRRADTQYF
TGTGCTAGTGCTCGGGACAGGAGGGCAGATACGCAGTATTTT
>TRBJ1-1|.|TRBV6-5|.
CASSYAGNTEAFF
TGTGCCAGCAGTTACGCAGGAAACACTGAAGCTTTCTTT
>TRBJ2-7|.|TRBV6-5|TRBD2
CASSYLAGRYEQYF
TGTGCCAGCAGTTACCTAGCGGGACGGTACGAGCAGTACTTC
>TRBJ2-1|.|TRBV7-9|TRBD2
CASSFTAGTRGYNEQFF
TGTGCCAGCAGCTTTACTGCTGGGACTAGAGGGTACAATGAGCAGTTCTTC
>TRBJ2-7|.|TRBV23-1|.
CASSQRRGQYF
TGCGCCAGCAGTCAACGCCGCGGGCAGTACTTC
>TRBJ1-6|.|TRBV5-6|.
CASSPRDTFGYNSPLHF
TGTGCCAGCAGCCCCCGGGACACCTTTGGGTATAATTCACCCCTCCACTTT
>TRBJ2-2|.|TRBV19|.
CASSLGQRVTGELFF
TGTGCCAGTAGTTTGGGACAAAGGGTCACCGGGGAGCTGTTTTTT
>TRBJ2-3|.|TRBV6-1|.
CASSEGGPDTQYF
TGTGCCAGCAGTGAAGGAGGCCCAGATACGCAGTATTTT
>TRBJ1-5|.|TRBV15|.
CATSRGPGSNQPQHF
TGTGCCACCAGCAGAGGCCCGGGGAGCAATCAGCCCCAGCATTTT
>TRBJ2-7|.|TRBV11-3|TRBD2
CASSSGPGLAVYEQYF
TGTGCCAGCAGCTCCGGTCCGGGACTAGCAGTTTACGAGCAGTACTTC
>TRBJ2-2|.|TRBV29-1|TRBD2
CSVAASGYTGELFF
TGCAGCGTTGCGGCTAGCGGATACACCGGGGAGCTGTTTTTT
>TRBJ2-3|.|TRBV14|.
CASSQTSGRDTQYF
TGTGCCAGCAGCCAAACCTCGGGGAGAGATACGCAGTATTTT
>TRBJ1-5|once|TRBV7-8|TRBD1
CASSFLQGSNQPQHF
TGTGCCAGCAGCTTTCTACAGGGGAGCAATCAGCCCCAGCATTTT
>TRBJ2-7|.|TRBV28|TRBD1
CASTNTGGVDEQYF
TGTGCCAGCACCAACACAGGGGGCGTAGACGAGCAGTACTTC
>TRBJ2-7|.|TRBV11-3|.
CASSSRTDRSEQYF
TGTGCCAGCAGCTCAAGGACAGATCGGTCCGAGCAGTACTTC
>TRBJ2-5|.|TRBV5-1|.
CASSLVRETQYF
TGCGCCAGCAGCTTGGTCCGTGAGACCCAGTACTTC
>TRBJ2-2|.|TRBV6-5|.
CASRPGTPNTGELFF
TGTGCCAGCAGGCCCGGGACTCCGAACACCGGGGAGCTGTTTTTT
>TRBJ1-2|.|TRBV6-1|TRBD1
CASSADRDDGYTF
TGTGCCAGCAGTGCAGACAGGGATGATGGCTACACCTTC
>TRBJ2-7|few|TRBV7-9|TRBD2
CASSASGGLYEQYF
TGTGCCAGCAGCGCTAGCGGGGGCCTCTACGAGCAGTACTTC
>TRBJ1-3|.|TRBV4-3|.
CASSQARGGSGNTIYF
TGCGCCAGCAGCCAAGCTCGCGGGGGCTCTGGAAACACCATATATTTT
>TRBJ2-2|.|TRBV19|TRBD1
CASATRGHPGELFF
TGTGCCAGCGCTACCAGGGGGCACCCCGGGGAGCTGTTTTTT
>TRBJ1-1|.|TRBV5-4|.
CASRVIGTLNTEAFF
TGTGCCAGCAGGGTTATCGGGACACTGAACACTGAAGCTTTCTTT
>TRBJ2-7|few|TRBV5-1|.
CASSLSGGYEQYF
TGCGCCAGCAGCTTGTCCGGGGGCTACGAGCAGTACTTC
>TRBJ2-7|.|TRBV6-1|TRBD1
CASWDSTYEQYF
TGTGCCAGTTGGGACAGCACCTACGAGCAGTACTTC
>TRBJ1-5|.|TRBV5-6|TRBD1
CASSFRGLDQPQHF
TGTGCCAGCAGCTTCAGGGGGCTGGATCAGCCCCAGCATTTT
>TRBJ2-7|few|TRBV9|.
CASSVRYEVYEQYF
TGTGCCAGCAGCGTACGATATGAGGTCTACGAGCAGTACTTC
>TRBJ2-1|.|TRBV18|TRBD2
CASSLMPGLAGKSYNEQFF
TGTGCCAGCTCACTAATGCCGGGACTAGCGGGAAAGTCCTACAATGAGCAGTTCTTC
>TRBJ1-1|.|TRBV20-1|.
CSGREDTEAFF
TGCAGTGGCAGGGAGGACACTGAAGCTTTCTTT
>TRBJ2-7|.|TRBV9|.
CASGGHYEQYF
TGTGCCAGCGGGGGACACTACGAGCAGTACTTC
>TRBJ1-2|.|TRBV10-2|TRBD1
CASSEGDRVDSGYTF
TGCGCCAGCAGTGAAGGTGACAGGGTCGATTCAGGCTACACCTTC
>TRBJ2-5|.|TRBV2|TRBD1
CASSGQGALETQYF
TGTGCCAGCAGCGGACAGGGGGCTTTAGAGACCCAGTACTTC
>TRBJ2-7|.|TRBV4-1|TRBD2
CASSPAALLAATYEQYF
TGCGCCAGCAGCCCAGCAGCTCTACTAGCGGCAACCTACGAGCAGTACTTC
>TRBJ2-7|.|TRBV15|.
CATSRTGSSYEQYF
TGTGCCACCAGCAGAACAGGGAGCTCCTACGAGCAGTACTTC
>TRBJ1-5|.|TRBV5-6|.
CASSLSGIQPQHF
TGTGCCAGCAGCTTGTCGGGGATACAGCCCCAGCATTTT
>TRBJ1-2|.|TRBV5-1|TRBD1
CASSDRGYGYTF
TGCGCCAGCAGCGACAGGGGTTATGGCTACACCTTC
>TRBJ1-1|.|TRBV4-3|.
CASSQDRGTEAFF
TGCGCCAGCAGCCAAGACAGGGGTACTGAAGCTTTCTTT
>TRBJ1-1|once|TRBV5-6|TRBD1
CASSPFNRGLNTEAFF
TGTGCCAGCAGCCCTTTCAACAGGGGGTTGAACACTGAAGCTTTCTTT